Below, 2 T cell receptor beta chains from the same sample are listed, as sequenced in a study of blood T cell repertoires in COVID-19. Using immunoSEQ multiplex PCR, the repertoire was profiled, and TCRdb retains in-frame clones only, with some absent. The profile shows about 150,000 clones, around four fifths of them singletons. Sequencing used peripheral blood. The receptors were sampled from a middle-aged woman with active or convalescent COVID-19.

V is TRBV6-1 and J is TRBJ1-3; D might be TRBD1 (6 bases). Germline assignment: CDR1 MNHNS and CDR2 SASEGT. The V end lost 2 bases, the J end lost 2 bases, and 13 bases lay between the germline ends. The CDR3 runs to 16 residues. CDR3 bases: TGTGCCAGCAGTGAACAGCCGGGGGGCACTGGAAACACCATATATTTT. Encoded protein: CASSEQPGGTGNTIYF.

This chain uses TRBV6-5 with TRBJ1-3; TRBD1 is a possible D gene (5 bases). The germline gives CDR1 MNHEY, CDR2 SVGAGI. The CDR3 covers 16 residues. Trimming stripped 2 bases from V and 4 bases from J, with 15 bases between. CDR3 sequence (DNA): TGTGCCAGCAGTTACGGCGCGCACAGGAGAGGAAACACCATATATTTT. Its translation is CASSYGAHRRGNTIYF.